This T cell receptor (beta chain) was identified in a study of PD-L1 blockade in urothelial cancer. Background on the study: Blood analysis was done at 3 weeks (second dose) and 6 weeks after treatment began. Reported median T cell count for blood samples was about 150,000.

Time point in this sample: pretreatment peripheral blood. Pretreatment sampling and on-treatment sampling together yielded between 1 and 8 samples for each patient. Per germline, CDR1 SGHNT and CDR2 YYREEE (reference sequence). This CDR3 contains 12 residues. Trimming pared 1 base from V and 11 bases from J, leaving 12 bases between. Each PCR had synthetic TCR analog templates added to it as a spike-in. Profiled with immunoSEQ multiplex PCR; TCRdb holds only in-frame clones, not every one. Here the sample spans almost 90,000 clones, 84% being singletons. The gene calls are TRBV5-4 and TRBJ1-1; D unresolved. This TCR came from a man aged 55 to 70 with urothelial cancer. The specimen was PBMCs, collected around atezolizumab (anti-PD-L1) treatment. The CDR3 DNA reads as TGTGCCAGCAGCTTGCCCCGATCGGGGGCTTTCTTT. Translating gives CASSLPRSGAFF.